A single T cell receptor beta chain is shown here with its context. This entry comes from a study of blood T cell repertoires in COVID-19. Germline V gene data show CDR1 as GTSNPN and CDR2 as SVGIG (reference sequence). With V trimmed by 5 bases and J by 3 bases, 9 bases remained unmatched. The CDR3 covers 14 residues. The assay was immunoSEQ multiplex PCR, and TCRdb's table has in-frame clones only and misses some. This sample carries roughly 250,000 clones, roughly four fifths of them seen once, and the ten largest clones take 4.7%. The V and J genes are TRBV30 and TRBJ1-2, with 7 bases fitting TRBD1. Sample: peripheral blood. This clonotype was obtained from a woman in her seventies with acute or convalescent COVID-19. As DNA, the CDR3 is TGTGCCTGGGCAGGAGGGGGCTGGGACTATGGCTACACCTTC. The encoded protein is CAWAGGGWDYGYTF.